The rows below give T cell receptor beta chains drawn from one sample of a study of control samples from healthy donors and cancer patients. Libraries were prepared by immunoSEQ multiplex PCR; TCRdb keeps only in-frame clonotypes and omits some of them. Counted here are 110,000 to 150,000 clones, 85% to 95% occurring once; the ten biggest clones make up around 13%. Sequencing used blood. These receptors were taken from a man aged 35-49 years in good health. CDR3s include the opening cysteine and the closing phenylalanine or tryptophan. A D gene is named only where the DNA matches it firmly. A row's size may be missing; if present it is once, few, many or a size class.

size: once; D: .; V: TRBV13; J: TRBJ2-5; DNA: TGTGCCAGCAGCTTAGGCGGGGTGGAAGTCCCCCAGTACTTC; CDR3: CASSLGGVEVPQYF
size: .; D: TRBD1; V: TRBV4-3; J: TRBJ1-2; DNA: TGCGCCAGCAGCCCACCGGGACAGGGGTGGTACTATGGCTACACCTTC; CDR3: CASSPPGQGWYYGYTF
size: .; D: TRBD2; V: TRBV3-1/TRBV3-2; J: TRBJ2-7; DNA: TGTGCCAGCAGCCAAGATCCTACTAGCGGGAGTATCTACGAGCAGTACTTC; CDR3: CASSQDPTSGSIYEQYF
size: .; D: .; V: TRBV6-2/TRBV6-3; J: TRBJ1-1; DNA: TGTGCCAGCAGTTTTAACGAGGCCAACACTGAAGCTTTCTTT; CDR3: CASSFNEANTEAFF
size: .; D: TRBD1; V: TRBV5-5; J: TRBJ1-1; DNA: TGTGCCAGCAGCCCGGGACAGGTGATGAACACTGAAGCTTTCTTT; CDR3: CASSPGQVMNTEAFF
size: .; D: TRBD1; V: TRBV11-2; J: TRBJ1-2; DNA: TGTGCCAGCAGAAGGCCTGGCAGGGGGGTAGCTAACTATGGCTACACCTTC; CDR3: CASRRPGRGVANYGYTF
size: .; D: TRBD1; V: TRBV7-2; J: TRBJ1-2; DNA: TGTGCCAGCAGCCCGGGACAGGGAACGCCCGGCTACACCTTC; CDR3: CASSPGQGTPGYTF
size: .; D: .; V: TRBV5-4; J: TRBJ2-3; DNA: TGTGCCAGCAGCGCAAATCCAGATACGCAGTATTTT; CDR3: CASSANPDTQYF
size: .; D: TRBD2; V: TRBV25-1; J: TRBJ2-2; DNA: TGTGCCAGCCGACAAGCGGGGAGCACCGGGGAGCTGTTTTTT; CDR3: CASRQAGSTGELFF
size: many; D: .; V: TRBV6-5; J: TRBJ1-5; DNA: TGTGCCAGCAGCAACCTCCATAGCAATCAGCCCCAGCATTTT; CDR3: CASSNLHSNQPQHF
size: .; D: TRBD1; V: TRBV19; J: TRBJ1-2; DNA: TGTGCCAGTTCCTTCGGGACAGCTTATGGCTACACCTTC; CDR3: CASSFGTAYGYTF
size: .; D: .; V: TRBV5-5; J: TRBJ2-3; DNA: TGTGCCAGCACCACCTACACAGATACGCAGTATTTT; CDR3: CASTTYTDTQYF
size: .; D: .; V: TRBV6-6; J: TRBJ1-1; DNA: TGTGCCAGCATCGCCCCAGGACGGAGTAGGACTGAAGCTTTCTTT; CDR3: CASIAPGRSRTEAFF
size: .; D: .; V: TRBV12-3/TRBV12-4; J: TRBJ1-1; DNA: TGTGCCTCGGGGTTCACTGAAGCTTTCTTT; CDR3: CASGFTEAFF
size: .; D: .; V: TRBV11-2; J: TRBJ1-1; DNA: TGTGCCAGCAGCCAGTCGGGGGGGAGGACTGAAGCTTTCTTT; CDR3: CASSQSGGRTEAFF
size: .; D: .; V: TRBV10-1; J: TRBJ1-5; DNA: TGCGCCAGCAGTACAGGGATCAATCAGCCCCAGCATTTT; CDR3: CASSTGINQPQHF
size: .; D: .; V: TRBV24-1; J: TRBJ1-2; DNA: TGTGCCACCAGTGATTTTGTCTCCGGCTACACCTTC; CDR3: CATSDFVSGYTF
size: .; D: .; V: TRBV13; J: TRBJ2-4; DNA: TGTGCCAGCAGCCACAGGGACGGTACAAACATTCAGTACTTC; CDR3: CASSHRDGTNIQYF
size: .; D: .; V: TRBV7-6; J: TRBJ2-2; DNA: TGTGCCAGCAGCTTAGCCCTTGGGGCAGTGAACACCGGGGAGCTGTTTTTT; CDR3: CASSLALGAVNTGELFF
size: .; D: .; V: TRBV9; J: TRBJ2-7; DNA: TGTGCCAGCAGCCTCAGGGGTCGCGAGCAGTACTTC; CDR3: CASSLRGREQYF
size: .; D: TRBD2; V: TRBV9; J: TRBJ2-7; DNA: TGTGCCAGCAGCGAGGGACTAGAAGATCCTGGCTCCTACGAGCAGTACTTC; CDR3: CASSEGLEDPGSYEQYF
size: .; D: .; V: TRBV20-1; J: TRBJ2-3; DNA: TGCAGTGCTAGTCCACTAGCTGCCACAGATACGCAGTATTTT; CDR3: CSASPLAATDTQYF
size: .; D: .; V: TRBV5-1; J: TRBJ2-5; DNA: TGCGCCAGCACGACGGGGGGCGAAGAGACCCAGTACTTC; CDR3: CASTTGGEETQYF
size: .; D: .; V: TRBV6-2/TRBV6-3; J: TRBJ2-5; DNA: TGTGCCAGCAGTGACCCCCTGGAGACCCAGTACTTC; CDR3: CASSDPLETQYF
size: .; D: .; V: TRBV28; J: TRBJ1-5; DNA: TGTGCCAGCAGCATCCTTCAATTCAGAGATAGCAATCAGCCCCAGCATTTT; CDR3: CASSILQFRDSNQPQHF
size: .; D: .; V: TRBV10-2; J: TRBJ2-7; DNA: TGCGCCTGTAGGGAGTTTTGGTCCTACGAGCAGTACTTC; CDR3: CACREFWSYEQYF
size: .; D: .; V: TRBV10-3; J: TRBJ2-1; DNA: TGTGCCATCAGTGATGGGGGGAGCTCCTACAATGAGCAGTTCTTC; CDR3: CAISDGGSSYNEQFF
size: .; D: .; V: TRBV6-2/TRBV6-3; J: TRBJ1-2; DNA: TGTGCCAGCAGTTACCCTCGCAGGGCCCAATCTAACTATGGCTACACCTTC; CDR3: CASSYPRRAQSNYGYTF